These T cell receptor beta chains were read from a single sample in a study of primary melanoma T cells and metastatic recurrence. Sequencing used immunoSEQ multiplex PCR; TCRdb keeps in-frame clones, though not all of them. The repertoire consists of around 1,500 clones, with around 80% occurring once and the leading ten covering 20% to 25%. The sequenced sample was melanoma tumor tissue. The receptors derive from a human donor with melanoma. The conserved cysteine and the conserved F or W are not part of the CDR3 here. Size tells how often a clone was seen (once, few, many) or the class of an expanded clone, and some rows leave it out.

>NA|TRBV9|TRBJ2-4
ASSALAGSKGIQY
>NA|TRBV30|TRBJ2-1
AWSGGTSGAYNEQF
>NA|TRBV11-3|TRBJ2-7
ASSLYLAGGEQY
>NA|TRBV7-5|TRBJ2-7
ASSLSREGREQY
>NA|TRBV12-2|TRBJ2-4
ASRYSGGAPKNIQY
>NA|TRBV6-8|TRBJ1-4
ASSYSGGESEKLF
>NA|TRBV5-1|TRBJ2-4
ASRQGISKNIQY
>NA|TRBV6-8|TRBJ2-3
ASSRRALAGGTHTDTQY
>NA|TRBV19|TRBJ2-7
ASSFSTSVVYEQY
>NA|TRBV7-1|TRBJ2-4
ASSRSTGSGNIQY
>NA|TRBV11-3|TRBJ2-7
ASSLSGTSEYEQY
>few|TRBV5-1|TRBJ2-3
ASSLRTSEDTQY
>NA|TRBV5-1|TRBJ2-3
ASSFQDSTDTQY
>once|TRBV6-8|TRBJ2-1
ASSWGRGQGNEQF
>NA|TRBV1|TRBJ2-7
TSSQGTGYYEQY
>NA|TRBV19|TRBJ1-2
ASSRDNLNGYT
>NA|TRBV29-1|TRBJ2-2
SADILNTGELF
>NA|TRBV6-8|TRBJ1-6
ASSYSPGQGNSPLH
>NA|TRBV30|TRBJ2-1
AWSRTQRDEQF
>NA|TRBV19|TRBJ1-1
ASSVHRGVMNTEAF
>NA|TRBV30|TRBJ2-2
AWSVGGLSTGELF
>NA|TRBV19|TRBJ2-7
ASSRGLDYEQY
>NA|TRBV18|TRBJ2-1
ASSPFVETAGNEQF
>NA|TRBV30|TRBJ1-1
AWSVPTGQMNTEAF
>NA|TRBV6-8|TRBJ1-1
ASSNSLRDTEAF
>NA|TRBV28|TRBJ1-3
ASSLFQGLSGNTIY
>NA|TRBV11-3|TRBJ1-2
ASSKGGEWGGYT
>NA|TRBV19|TRBJ2-3
ASSIRRGDTQY